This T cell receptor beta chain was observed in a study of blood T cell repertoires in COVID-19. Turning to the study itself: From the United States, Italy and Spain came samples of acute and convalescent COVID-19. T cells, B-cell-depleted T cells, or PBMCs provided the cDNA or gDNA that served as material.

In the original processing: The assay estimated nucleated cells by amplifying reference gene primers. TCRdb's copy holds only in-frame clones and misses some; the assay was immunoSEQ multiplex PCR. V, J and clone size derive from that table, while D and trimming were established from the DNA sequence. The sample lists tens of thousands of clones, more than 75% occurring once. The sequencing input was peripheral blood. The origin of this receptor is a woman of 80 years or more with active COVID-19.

CDR3 loop: CATSRAGGGNQPQHF. The CDR3 DNA is TGTGCCACCAGCAGAGCGGGGGGCGGGAATCAGCCCCAGCATTTT. The V and J genes are TRBV15 and TRBJ1-5; a weak D match, TRBD1 (6 bases). CDR3 length: 15 amino acids. V was pared by 1 base and J by 4 bases, with 11 bases between. Germline CDR1 LNHNV, CDR2 YYDKDF (reference sequence).